This T cell receptor (beta chain) was recorded in a study of CD8+CD57+ T cells in acquired aplastic anemia. Study in general: Recorded DNA amounts for sorted CD4+ and CD8+ cells had an average of approximately 2.9 ug.

Ten or more counts support this clonotype. What it binds is unknown. The ends lost 4 bases at V and 6 bases at J; junction bases unmatched: 3. The CDR3 is made up of 13 amino acids. Germline-derived CDR1 and CDR2 are LGHDT and YNNKEL (reference sequence). Researchers used genomic DNA as the template to profile TCR beta VDJ and CDR3. TCRdb reanalysed the reads using MiXCR and keeps one entry per CDR3 protein. The table lists under 200,000 distinct CDR3 sequences, roughly 45% of them singletons. Study-level findings and limits: Patients and controls shared twenty-nine CD8+ CDR3 sequences, which appeared highly expressed in patients and within their immunodominant clones.

The chain has TRBV3-1 and TRBJ1-2, with 9 nucleotides matching TRBD1. This TCR was sampled from a human donor in good health. The sequenced material came from sorted CD4+, CD8+, or CD8+CD57+ T cells (not recorded which) from PBMCs. CDR3 DNA: TGTGCCAGCAGCCCCGGGACAGGGAATGGCTACACCTTC. This translates into CASSPGTGNGYTF.